The 11 T cell receptor beta chains given below trace back to one sample, sequenced in a study of breast tumors, draining lymph nodes, adjacent tissues. TCRdb reprocessed the multiplex PCR reads via MiXCR and lists one record per CDR3 protein. This sample has 5,000 to 7,500 distinct CDR3 sequences, with roughly two fifths found just once. Input material: tumor-adjacent breast tissue. These receptors came from a female donor with breast cancer. Some clones in this sample may be carry-over from other donors' samples.

The gene calls are TRBV20-1 and TRBJ2-1, with D perhaps TRBD1 or TRBD2 (6 bases each). V was cut by 6 bases and J by 4 bases, with 16 bases left in between. The germline CDR1 and CDR2 sequences are DFQATT and SNEGSKA (reference sequence). This CDR3 contains 14 residues. The CDR3 DNA reads as TGCAGTGCCCTCAGGAGGGGGAGTTACAATGAGCAGTTCTTC. Translated, it gives CSALRRGSYNEQFF.

The rearrangement uses TRBV7-2 and TRBJ1-5; D is undetermined. Germline V CDR1 and CDR2: SGHTA, FQGNSA. V was cut by 5 bases and J by 7 bases, with 21 bases left in between. The CDR3 is 16 amino acids. CDR3 amino acids: CASSPSGVGGGQPQHF. The DNA for the CDR3 is TGTGCCAGCAGCCCCAGTGGGGTCGGCGGCGGGCAGCCCCAGCATTTT. The full variable domain, in which reference TRBV7-2 and TRBJ1-5 provide the parts outside the CDR3, is GAGVSQSPSNKVTEKGKDVELRCDPISGHTALYWYRQSLGQGLEFLIYFQGNSAPDKSGLPSDRFSAERTGGSVSTLTIQRTQQEDSAVYLCASSPSGVGGGQPQHFGDGTRLSIL.

This clonotype appeared once. V is TRBV5-5 and J is TRBJ2-7; D is ambiguous. From germline, CDR1 is SGHKS and CDR2 YYEKEE (reference sequence). V was pared by 0 bases and J by 2 bases, with 12 bases between. The CDR3 contains 15 residues. As DNA, the CDR3 is TGTGCCAGCAGCTTGGATCCAGGTGGAACCTACGAGCAGTACTTC. Translated: CASSLDPGGTYEQYF.

J is TRBJ1-2 and V is TRBV25-1; D call uncertain. V dropped 1 base and J dropped 8 bases, with 8 bases sitting between them. The CDR3 covers 12 residues. Germline loops: CDR1 MGHDK, CDR2 SYGVNS. The CDR3 reads CASSESSNGYTF. CDR3 in DNA: TGTGCCAGCAGTGAATCATCCAACGGCTACACCTTC.

The chain recombines TRBV11-2 with TRBJ1-6; TRBD1 matches at 7 bases. Germline V lookup: CDR1 SGHAT, CDR2 FQNNGV. V shed 7 bases and J 9 bases; nucleotides not matched to a gene: 6. The CDR3 sequence is 13 residues long. The CDR3 region has the DNA TGTGCCAGCACCGACAGGGTGTTTTCACCCCTCCACTTT. Translated: CASTDRVFSPLHF.

The chain links TRBV27 to TRBJ2-3; 10 bases line up with TRBD2. This CDR3 is 16 amino acids long. J lost 6 bases, V lost 8 bases, and 14 bases had no gene match. CDR1 is MNHEY and CDR2 is SMNVEV in the germline V gene (reference sequence). Here the CDR3 reads CASGRSSGGQYDTQYF. The CDR3 region has the DNA TGTGCCAGCGGACGGTCTAGCGGGGGACAATATGATACGCAGTATTTT.

Remarks on this clonotype: This may stem from a read error, because a much larger clone lies one nucleotide away. The chain employs TRBV18 and TRBJ2-1; unclear D gene. With 8 bases removed from V and 12 bases from J, the gap between germline ends came to 17 bases. CDR3 size: 12 residues. The germline CDR1 and CDR2 sequences are KGHSH and LQKENI. The CDR3 region is CASPLEGIGQFF. CDR3 nucleotide sequence: TGTGCCAGCCCCCTAGAAGGGATCGGGCAGTTCTTC.

The chain couples TRBV7-2 to TRBJ2-3, with 7 bases lining up with TRBD2. CDR1 is SGHTA and CDR2 is FQGNSA in the germline V gene. The length of the CDR3 is 15 residues. Trimming cost V 5 bases and J 0 bases; bases outside gene matches: 5. The CDR3 DNA is TGTGCCAGCAGCCCAGCGGGGACTAGCACAGATACGCAGTATTTT. It yields the protein CASSPAGTSTDTQYF.

The chain joins TRBV20-1 to TRBJ1-6; D remains unclear. CDR1 is DFQATT, CDR2 SNEGSKA, per germline (reference sequence). V lost 0 bases and J 5 bases, leaving 8 bases between the germline ends. The CDR3 totals 14 residues. Here the CDR3 DNA reads TGCAGTGCTAGAGAGCCAACTGATAATTCACCCCTCCACTTT. This gives the protein CSAREPTDNSPLHF.

This clonotype was observed at least ten times. A junction boundary mismatches the germline segment, possibly from a read error. This rearrangement joins TRBV5-1 to TRBJ1-2; 9 nucleotides match TRBD1. Germline V CDR1 and CDR2: SGHRS, YFSETQ. This CDR3 is built from 15 residues. The CDR3 coding sequence is TGCACCAGCAGCCCCGGGACAGGGTCAAGTCGTGGCTACACCTTC. It encodes CTSSPGTGSSRGYTF. Using reference TRBV5-1 and TRBJ1-2 for the parts outside the CDR3, the full variable domain is KAGVTQTPRYLIKTRGQQVTLSCSPISGHRSVSWYQQTPGQGLQFLFEYFSETQRNKGNFPGRFSGRQFSNSRSEMNVSTLELGDSALYLCTSSPGTGSSRGYTFGSGTRLTVV.

The chain has TRBV15 and TRBJ2-7; TRBD2 aligns across 10 bases. Germline assignment: CDR1 LNHNV and CDR2 YYDKDF (reference sequence). V lost 3 bases and J lost 6; bases outside the gene matches: 5. This CDR3 is built from 14 residues. CDR3 nucleotide sequence: TGTGCCACCAGCAGGCTAGCGGGGGTTCTCGAGCAGTACTTC. Its protein product is CATSRLAGVLEQYF.